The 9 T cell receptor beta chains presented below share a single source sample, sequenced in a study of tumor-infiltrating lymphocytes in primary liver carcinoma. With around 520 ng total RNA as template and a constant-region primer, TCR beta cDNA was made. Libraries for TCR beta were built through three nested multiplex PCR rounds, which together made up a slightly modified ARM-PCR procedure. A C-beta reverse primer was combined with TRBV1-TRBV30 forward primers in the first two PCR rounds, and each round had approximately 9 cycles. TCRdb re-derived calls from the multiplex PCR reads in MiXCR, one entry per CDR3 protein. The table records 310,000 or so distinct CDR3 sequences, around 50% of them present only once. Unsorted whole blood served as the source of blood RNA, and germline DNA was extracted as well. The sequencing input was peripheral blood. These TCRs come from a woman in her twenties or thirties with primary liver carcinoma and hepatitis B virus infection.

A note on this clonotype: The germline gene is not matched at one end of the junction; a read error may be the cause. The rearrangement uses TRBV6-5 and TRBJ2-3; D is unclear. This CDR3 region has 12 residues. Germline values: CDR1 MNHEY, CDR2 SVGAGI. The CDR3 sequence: CASSYGTDTHYF. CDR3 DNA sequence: TGTGCCAGCAGTTACGGCACAGATACGCACTATTTT.

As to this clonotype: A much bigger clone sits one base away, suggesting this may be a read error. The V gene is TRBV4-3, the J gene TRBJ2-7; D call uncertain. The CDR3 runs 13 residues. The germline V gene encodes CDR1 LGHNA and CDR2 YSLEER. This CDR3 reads CASRQELRNEQYF. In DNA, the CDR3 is TGCGCCAGCAGACAAGAGTTGAGGAATGAGCAGTACTTC.

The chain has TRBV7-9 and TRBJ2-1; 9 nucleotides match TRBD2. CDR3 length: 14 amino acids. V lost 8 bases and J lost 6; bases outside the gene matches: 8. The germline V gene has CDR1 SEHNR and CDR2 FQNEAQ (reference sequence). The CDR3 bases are TGTGCCAGCCAAAAGCTAGCGGGAAGCAATGAGCAGTTCTTC. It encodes CASQKLAGSNEQFF.

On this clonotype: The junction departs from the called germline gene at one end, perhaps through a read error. In DNA, the CDR3 is TGTGTCAGCAGCTTCCCGTACAGGGGGCGGCAAGAGACCCAGTACTTC. This sequence encodes CVSSFPYRGRQETQYF. The chain links TRBV11-2 to TRBJ2-5; 9 bases match TRBD1. Germline CDR1 SGHAT, CDR2 FQNNGV. CDR3 length equals 16 residues.

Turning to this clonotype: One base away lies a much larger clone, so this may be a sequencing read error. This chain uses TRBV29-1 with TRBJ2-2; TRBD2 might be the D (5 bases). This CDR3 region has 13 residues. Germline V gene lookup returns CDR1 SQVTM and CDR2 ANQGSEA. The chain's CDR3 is CSVDGQNTGKLFF. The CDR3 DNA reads TGCAGCGTTGACGGGCAAAACACCGGGAAGCTGTTTTTT.

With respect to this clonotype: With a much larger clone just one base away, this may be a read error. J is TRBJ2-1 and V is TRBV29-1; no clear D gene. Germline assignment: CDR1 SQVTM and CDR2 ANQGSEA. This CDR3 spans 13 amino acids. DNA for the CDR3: TGCAACGTGGCCGGTGCCTCGATCAATGAGCAGTTCTTC. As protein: CNVAGASINEQFF.

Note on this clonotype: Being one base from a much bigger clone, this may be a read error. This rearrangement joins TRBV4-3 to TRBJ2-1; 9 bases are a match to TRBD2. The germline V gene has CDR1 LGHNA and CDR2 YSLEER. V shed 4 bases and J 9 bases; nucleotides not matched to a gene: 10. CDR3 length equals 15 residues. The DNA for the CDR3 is TGCGCCAGCAGCCGCCGACTAGCGGCAGGCAGTGAGCAGTTCTTC. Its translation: CASSRRLAAGSEQFF.

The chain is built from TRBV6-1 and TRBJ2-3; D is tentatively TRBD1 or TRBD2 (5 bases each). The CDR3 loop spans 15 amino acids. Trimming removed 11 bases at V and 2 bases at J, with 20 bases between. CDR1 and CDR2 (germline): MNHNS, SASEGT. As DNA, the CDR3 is TGTGCCGGCCGAACACAGGACTCTCCCACAGATACGCAGTATTTT. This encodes CAGRTQDSPTDTQYF.

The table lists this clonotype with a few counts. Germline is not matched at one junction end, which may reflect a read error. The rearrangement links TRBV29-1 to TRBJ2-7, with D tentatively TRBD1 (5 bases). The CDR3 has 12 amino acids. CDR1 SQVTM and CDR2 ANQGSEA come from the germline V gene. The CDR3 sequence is CGVGEGEREQYF. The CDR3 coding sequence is TGCGGCGTTGGTGAAGGGGAAAGGGAGCAGTACTTC.